This T cell receptor (beta chain) was identified in a study of T cell responses to AZD1222 COVID-19 vaccine (dated by TCRdb to the early 2020s). Describing the broader study: AZD1222 recipients given second doses at about 4 weeks or at about 12 weeks were pooled, since spike-specific TCR depth and breadth were not found to differ between the two schedules. TCR sequencing was performed for fewer than 250 trial participants, of whom some 200 were given two doses of AZD1222 and around 25 were given two doses of MenACWY control vaccine. Trial participants were enrolled by age into subgroups of 18-55, 56-69 and 70-plus years, and about 150, 27 and 61 TCR-sequenced participants, respectively, were included in these subgroups.

Notes on this clone: The specificity of this receptor is unknown. It has no much larger one-base neighbor in the sample; base qualities were not kept.

Overall study results and their limits: Because no day 14 peak-response samples were available, the repertoires could be characterized only after the peak T cell response. Participants were mostly white British and included more females than males, and it was suggested by the authors that clonal diversity may have been underestimated. After two AZD1222 doses, spike-specific TCR breadth and depth were significantly higher than at day 0 and than in MenACWY recipients. Conclusions about previously exposed vaccinees are limited, since just a handful of AZD1222 recipients were seropositive for SARS-CoV-2 at baseline. Epitopes outside the regions mutated in the B.1.351 and B.1.1.7 variants were reportedly recognized by nearly half of the unique spike-specific TCRs. The vaccine-associated CD4 TCRs covered the entire spike protein, and the dominant responses fell in regions 160-218 and 743-854. The 56-69-year group was small, and its depth increase did not reach significance, likely because of low power.

V is shortened by 2 bases, J by 2 bases, and the region joining them spans 19 bases. Via the germline V gene, CDR1 is SGHRS and CDR2 YFSETQ. The CDR3 measures 17 amino acids from cysteine to phenylalanine. This entry keeps only the CDR3 DNA: 51 bases, framed from base 1. The time point label of this sample denotes: baseline before first vaccination. Vaccinee samples were obtained from the UK trials COV001 and COV002, which included a single-blind randomized controlled phase 2/3 trial of AZD1222 (ChAdOx1 nCoV-19) in healthy adults. For TCRbeta chain sequencing, PBMC samples from trial participants were taken at day 0 and at day 28 after the second dose. The CDR3 regions of human TCRbeta chains were analyzed by immunosequencing. From the authors' description of their analysis: Repertoire TCRs were matched against a reference library of SARS-CoV-2-specific TCRs generated with the MIRA antigen-specificity platform. Breadth was defined as the fraction of unique TCRs that were SARS-CoV-2-associated. Depth was defined as the fraction of total T cells that were SARS-CoV-2-associated. Using the MIRA data, each spike-specific TCR was assigned both to the spike region to which the TCR was reactive and to a CD4 or CD8 class. Log10-transformed breadth and depth values were compared by one-way ANOVA with Sidak's multiple comparisons tests. The clones in this table, taken by TCRdb from immuneACCESS, are in-frame only. Not every clone is retained; where verified, under half of the shortfall comes from an unresolved V gene, and the cause of the rest is unknown. The DNA gave D and trimming, while V, J and clone size come from that table. Recorded for this sample are about 92,000 clones; about nine tenths of them occurred a single time. The ten largest clones add up to about a tenth of the sample.

The sequence was obtained from an adult in good health. The sequencing here drew on peripheral blood, taken on day 0 of AZD1222 vaccination. The rearranged segments are TRBV5-1 and TRBJ1-1; no D segment can be confidently identified. The DNA sequence is as follows: TGCGCCAGCAGCTTAGGCGTTGTGGGCAGGAGAAACACTGAAGCTTTCTTT. It is translated as CASSLGVVGRRNTEAFF.